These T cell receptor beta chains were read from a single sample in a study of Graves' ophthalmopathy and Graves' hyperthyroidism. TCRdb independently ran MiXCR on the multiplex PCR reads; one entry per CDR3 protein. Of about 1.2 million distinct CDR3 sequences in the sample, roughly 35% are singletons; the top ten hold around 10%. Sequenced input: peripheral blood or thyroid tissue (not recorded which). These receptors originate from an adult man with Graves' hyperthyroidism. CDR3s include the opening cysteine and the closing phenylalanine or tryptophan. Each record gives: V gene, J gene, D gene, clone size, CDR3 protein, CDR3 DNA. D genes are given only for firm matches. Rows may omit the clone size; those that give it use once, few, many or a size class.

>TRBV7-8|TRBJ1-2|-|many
CASSSAGYGYTF
TGTGCCAGCAGCTCAGCAGGGTATGGCTACACCTTC
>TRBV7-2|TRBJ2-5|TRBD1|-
CASRSGTGSAETQYF
TGTGCCAGCAGGTCTGGGACAGGGAGTGCGGAGACCCAGTACTTC
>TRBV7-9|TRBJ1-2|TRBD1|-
CASSQDLRQGKGANYGYTF
TGCGCCAGCAGCCAAGATCTGCGACAGGGAAAAGGAGCTAACTATGGCTACACCTTC
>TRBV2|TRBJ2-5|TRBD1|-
CASSGTGGGWETQYF
TGTGCCAGCAGTGGTACAGGGGGCGGTTGGGAGACCCAGTACTTC
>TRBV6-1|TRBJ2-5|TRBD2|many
CASSGTAGEQTQYF
TGTGCCAGCAGTGGCACAGCGGGAGAGCAGACCCAGTACTTC
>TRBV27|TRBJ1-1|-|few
CASGRNRESAFF
TGTGCCAGCGGAAGAAACAGGGAGTCGGCTTTCTTT
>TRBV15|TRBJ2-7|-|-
CATSRQGLEGYEQYF
TGTGCCACCAGCAGGCAAGGCCTCGAGGGCTACGAGCAGTACTTC
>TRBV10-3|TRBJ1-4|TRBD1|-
CAISESGQISSGKLFF
TGTGCCATCAGTGAGTCGGGACAGATAAGCTCTGGAAAACTGTTTTTT
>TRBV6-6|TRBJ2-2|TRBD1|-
CASGGQGANTGELFF
TGTGCCAGCGGGGGACAGGGGGCGAACACCGGGGAGCTGTTTTTT
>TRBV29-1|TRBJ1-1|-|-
CSVAYTDRKNTEAFF
TGCAGCGTTGCTTATACGGACAGAAAGAACACTGAAGCTTTCTTT
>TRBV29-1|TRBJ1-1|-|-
CSLGLTTNTEAFF
TGCAGCTTGGGATTGACAACGAACACTGAAGCTTTCTTT
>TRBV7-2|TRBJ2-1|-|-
CASSPTGTYNEQFF
TGTGCCAGCAGCCCAACCGGAACCTACAATGAGCAGTTCTTC
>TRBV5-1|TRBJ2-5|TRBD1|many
CASSLGQGGQETQYF
TGCGCCAGCAGCTTGGGACAGGGTGGGCAAGAGACCCAGTACTTC
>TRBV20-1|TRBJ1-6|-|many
CSARTASSYNSPLHF
TGCAGTGCAAGGACAGCCAGCTCCTATAATTCACCCCTCCACTTT
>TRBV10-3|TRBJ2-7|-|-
CATRDSEREQYF
TGTGCCACCAGAGATTCCGAGAGAGAGCAGTACTTC
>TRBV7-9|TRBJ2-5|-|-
CASSLDVRVDQETQYF
TGTGCCAGCAGCTTAGATGTCAGGGTCGACCAAGAGACCCAGTACTTC
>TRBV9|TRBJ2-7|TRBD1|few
CASSAEDRVYEQYF
TGTGCCAGCAGCGCCGAGGACAGGGTCTACGAGCAGTACTTC
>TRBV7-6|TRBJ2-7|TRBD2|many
CASSLPGLADEQYF
TGTGCCAGCAGCTTACCGGGACTAGCTGACGAGCAGTACTTC
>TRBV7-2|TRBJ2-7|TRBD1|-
CASSQGHGTGPHEQYF
TGCGCCAGCAGCCAGGGCCACGGGACAGGGCCCCACGAGCAGTACTTC
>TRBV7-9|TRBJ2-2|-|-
CASSLAANSNTGELFF
TGTGCCAGCAGCTTAGCGGCTAACTCGAACACCGGGGAGCTGTTTTTT
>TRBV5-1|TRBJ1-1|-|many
CASSFVTGLNTEAFF
TGCGCCAGCAGCTTTGTTACAGGGCTTAACACTGAAGCTTTCTTT
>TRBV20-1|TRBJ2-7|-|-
CSARLERGYQQYF
TGCAGTGCTAGGTTAGAAAGGGGGTACCAGCAGTACTTC
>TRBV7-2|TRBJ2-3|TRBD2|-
CASSERGGRADTQYF
TGTGCCAGCAGCGAGCGGGGGGGCCGAGCAGATACGCAGTATTTT
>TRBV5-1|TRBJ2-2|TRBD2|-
CASSLVASGDTGELFF
TGCGCCAGCAGCTTGGTTGCTAGCGGGGATACCGGGGAGCTGTTTTTT
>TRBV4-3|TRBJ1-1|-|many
CASSQASKGRTEAFF
TGCGCCAGCAGCCAAGCGTCGAAGGGGCGGACTGAAGCTTTCTTT
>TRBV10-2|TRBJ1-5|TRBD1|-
CASSTETRGQVGQPQHF
TGTGCCAGCAGTACCGAGACCCGGGGACAGGTGGGTCAGCCCCAGCATTTT
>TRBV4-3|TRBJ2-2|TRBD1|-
CASSQGLGTANTGELFF
TGCGCCAGCAGCCAAGGCCTTGGGACAGCGAACACCGGGGAGCTGTTTTTT
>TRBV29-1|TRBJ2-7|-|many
CSVLRVDEYEQYF
TGCAGCGTCCTCAGGGTTGATGAATACGAGCAGTACTTC
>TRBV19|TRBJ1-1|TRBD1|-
CASSHRQGMMNTEAFF
TGTGCCAGTAGTCACAGACAGGGGATGATGAACACTGAAGCTTTCTTT
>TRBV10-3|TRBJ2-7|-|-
CASSYSMGPTSYEQYF
TGTGCCAGCAGTTACTCGATGGGCCCTACCTCCTACGAGCAGTACTTC
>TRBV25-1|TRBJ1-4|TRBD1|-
CASRATGSDEKLFF
TGTGCCAGCAGGGCGACAGGGTCGGACGAAAAACTGTTTTTT
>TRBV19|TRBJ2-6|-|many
CASSTRVLLAPGANVLTF
TGTGCCAGTAGTACTAGGGTCCTCCTAGCCCCTGGGGCCAACGTCCTGACTTTC
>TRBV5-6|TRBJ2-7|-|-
CASSLLGAGPEQYF
TGTGCCAGCAGCTTGCTGGGGGCTGGTCCCGAGCAGTACTTC
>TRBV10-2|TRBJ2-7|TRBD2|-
CAGIGVAGAYEQYF
TGCGCCGGCATCGGAGTCGCGGGAGCCTACGAGCAGTACTTC
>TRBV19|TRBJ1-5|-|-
CASTSFSPNQPQHF
TGTGCCAGTACTTCTTTTAGTCCTAATCAGCCCCAGCATTTT
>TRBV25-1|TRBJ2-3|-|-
CASSGRTNPSTDTQYF
TGTGCCAGCAGTGGGCGGACAAATCCTAGCACAGATACGCAGTATTTT
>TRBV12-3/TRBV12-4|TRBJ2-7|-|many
CASSHQGAYEQYF
TGTGCCAGCAGTCATCAGGGTGCCTACGAGCAGTACTTC
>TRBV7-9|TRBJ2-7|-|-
CASSWGHYGQYF
TGTGCCAGCAGCTGGGGACACTACGGGCAGTACTTC
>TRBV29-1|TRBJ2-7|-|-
CSLDHTTPYEQYF
TGCAGCTTGGATCACACCACACCCTACGAGCAGTACTTC
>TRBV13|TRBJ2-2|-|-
CASSSGTQNTGELFF
TGTGCCAGCAGCTCCGGGACTCAGAACACCGGGGAGCTGTTTTTT
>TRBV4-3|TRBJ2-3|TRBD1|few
CASAQGDSLSDTQYF
TGCGCCAGCGCCCAGGGGGACAGTCTATCAGATACGCAGTATTTT
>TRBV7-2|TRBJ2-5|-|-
CASLVQGQETQYF
TGTGCCAGCTTAGTCCAGGGGCAAGAGACCCAGTACTTC
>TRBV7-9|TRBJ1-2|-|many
CASKSGLHYGYTF
TGTGCCAGCAAATCGGGTCTACACTATGGCTACACCTTC
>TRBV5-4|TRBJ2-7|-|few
CASSLDPGSTYEQYF
TGTGCCAGCAGCTTGGATCCGGGGAGCACCTACGAGCAGTACTTC
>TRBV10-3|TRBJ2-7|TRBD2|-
CASSPNLAGVSYEQYF
TGTGCCAGCAGTCCAAATCTAGCGGGAGTGTCCTACGAGCAGTACTTC
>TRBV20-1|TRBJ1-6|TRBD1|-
CSATRTGGRDNSPLHF
TGCAGTGCAACGCGGACAGGGGGGCGGGATAATTCACCCCTCCACTTT
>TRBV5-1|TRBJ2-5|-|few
CASSSPGTRETQYF
TGCGCCAGCAGCTCCCCAGGGACTCGGGAGACCCAGTACTTC